Shown below are 6 T cell receptor beta chains from a single sample sequenced in a study of T cell clusters in autoimmune cytopenias. Roughly 38,000 genome equivalents of blood DNA were amplified for TRB. One tube held mixed TRB-A and TRB-B primer pools for touch-down PCR. TCRdb re-analyzed the multiplex PCR reads; it lists each CDR3 protein once, without DNA. In total, the table holds about 5,000 distinct CDR3 sequences. These data also formed part of another study, on T cell repertoires in aging, cancer and after chemotherapy.

Sequences were obtained from peripheral blood. The receptors come from a human donor in good health.

The rearrangement joins TRBV6-4 to TRBJ1-1. The germline CDR1 and CDR2 sequences are MRHNA and SNTAGT. CDR3 size: 12 residues. The CDR3 is CASSWANTEAFF.

Measured by frequency, this clonotype is medium-sized. The chain links TRBV6-1 to TRBJ2-1. Germline CDR1 is MNHNS and CDR2 is SASEGT. The CDR3 spans 15 residues. The CDR3: CASTHASEAHNEQFF.

This clonotype is called medium-sized based on its frequency. The V gene is TRBV30, the J gene TRBJ1-5. The CDR3 is made up of 13 amino acids. Looked up from germline, CDR1 is GTSNPN and CDR2 is SVGIG (reference sequence). The CDR3 region is CAWAAGGSQPQHF.

According to its frequency, this clonotype is medium-sized. V gene TRBV29-1 combines with J gene TRBJ2-7; as DNA is missing, the TRBD1 call by TCRdb cannot be tested. CDR1 and CDR2 from the germline V gene are SQVTM and ANQGSEA. The CDR3 runs 12 residues. Here the CDR3 reads CSVRGTSYEQYF.

The chain carries TRBV20-1 and TRBJ2-5; the D gene TCRdb calls, TRBD1, cannot be checked with no DNA. Germline CDR1 and CDR2: DFQATT and SNEGSKA (reference sequence). This CDR3 spans 16 amino acids. Here the CDR3 reads CSARVPSGGMGETQYF.

The gene calls are TRBV5-1 and TRBJ2-3. Germline lookup yields CDR1 SGHRS and CDR2 YFSETQ. CDR3 length equals 13 residues. The CDR3 reads CASGRLKPDTQYF.